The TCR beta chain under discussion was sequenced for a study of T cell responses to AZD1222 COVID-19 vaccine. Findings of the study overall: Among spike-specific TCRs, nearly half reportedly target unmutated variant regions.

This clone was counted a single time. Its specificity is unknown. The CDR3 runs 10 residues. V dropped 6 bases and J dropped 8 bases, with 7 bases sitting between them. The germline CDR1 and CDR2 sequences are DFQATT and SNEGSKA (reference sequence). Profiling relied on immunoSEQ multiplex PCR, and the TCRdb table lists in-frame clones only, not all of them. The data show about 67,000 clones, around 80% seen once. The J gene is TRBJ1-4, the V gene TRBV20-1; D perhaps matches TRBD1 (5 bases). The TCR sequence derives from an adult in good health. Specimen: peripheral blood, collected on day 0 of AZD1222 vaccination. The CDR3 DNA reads TGCAGTGCCCCAGGGGAAAAACTGTTTTTT. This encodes CSAPGEKLFF.